Listed here are 28 T cell receptor beta chains from one sample, sequenced in a study of CD8 T cells in ankylosing spondylitis. No antigen has been assigned to these receptors. Study findings and constraints: One TCR beta motif, made up of 7 or 8 highly homologous variants, appeared characteristic of ankylosing spondylitis blood.

TCRdb independently ran MiXCR on the 5' RACE reads; one entry per CDR3 protein. The sample lists over 600,000 distinct CDR3 sequences, 15% to 20% occurring once. Sequenced material: blood, either unsorted or a sorted T cell fraction (not recorded which). The receptors here all came from a male donor with ankylosing spondylitis.

This clonotype has ten or more counts. For the CDR3, the DNA is TGCGCCAGCAGCTTCTACGCCGAGACCCAGTACTTC. It translates to CASSFYAETQYF. The J gene is TRBJ2-5, the V gene TRBV5-1; no firm D call. Looked up from germline, CDR1 is SGHRS and CDR2 is YFSETQ. This CDR3 has 12 residues. V lost 2 bases to trimming and J lost 5 bases, with 7 bases between them.

The genes are TRBV29-1 and TRBJ2-1, with D perhaps being TRBD1 or TRBD2 (6 bases each). The CDR3 has 14 residues. The V gene's germline CDR1 is SQVTM and CDR2 ANQGSEA. The V and J ends lost 5 bases and 8 bases respectively, with 19 bases between them. CDR3 loop: CSVLGGGTIDEQFF. The CDR3 DNA reads as TGCAGCGTTCTGGGGGGCGGTACAATCGATGAGCAGTTCTTC.

This clonotype was seen repeatedly, ten times or more. This chain uses TRBV18 with TRBJ1-3; D not resolved. CDR1 and CDR2 from the germline V gene are KGHSH and LQKENI. CDR3 length: 14 amino acids. The CDR3 region is CASSPDSSGNTIYF. The CDR3 DNA is TGTGCTAGCAGCCCCGACTCCTCTGGAAACACCATATATTTT.

J is TRBJ2-1 and V is TRBV12-3 or TRBV12-4; 13 nucleotides match TRBD2. Unmatched junction bases numbered 8, after V lost 6 bases and J lost 9 bases. CDR3 length: 15 residues. This CDR3 is CASSSGLAGALEQFF. The CDR3 DNA is TGTGCCAGCAGCTCCGGACTAGCGGGAGCTCTTGAGCAGTTCTTC.

The CDR3 DNA reads TGTGCCAGCAGCATACTAGGGTGGGAGACCCAGTACTTC. Translation: CASSILGWETQYF. J is TRBJ2-5 and V is TRBV11-2; the D gene is possibly TRBD2 (5 bases). There are 13 residues in the CDR3. V was pared by 5 bases and J by 5 bases, with 12 bases between. CDR1 is SGHAT and CDR2 is FQNNGV in the germline V gene.

In its sample, this clonotype was seen a few times. The chain carries TRBV10-3 and TRBJ1-5, with TRBD1 matching 8 bases. CDR1 is ENHRY and CDR2 is SYGVKD in the germline V gene. J lost 11 bases, V lost 0 bases, and 6 bases had no gene match. The CDR3 sequence is 14 residues long. The CDR3 nucleotides are TGTGCCATCAGTGAGTCCGGACAGGGAGGAACCCAGCATTTT. It specifies CAISESGQGGTQHF.

This clonotype was detected only a few times. The chain uses TRBV20-1 and TRBJ1-6; no clear D. The ends were cut back, 6 bases at V and 1 base at J, with 13 bases in the middle. The length of the CDR3 is 15 residues. The germline V gene encodes CDR1 DFQATT and CDR2 SNEGSKA (reference sequence). The CDR3 region is CSALGTGSYNSPLHF. The CDR3 DNA reads as TGCAGTGCATTGGGTACGGGGTCCTATAATTCACCCCTCCACTTT.

The V gene is TRBV12-3 or TRBV12-4, the J gene TRBJ2-3; 9 bases map to TRBD1. This CDR3 is 14 amino acids long. J was trimmed by 3 bases and V by 6 bases; bases with no gene match: 4. The CDR3 nucleotides read TGTGCCAGCAGCAGGGACAGGGAGACAGATACGCAGTATTTT. Residues: CASSRDRETDTQYF.

The V gene is TRBV12-3 or TRBV12-4, the J gene TRBJ1-3; D is ambiguous. V lost 5 bases, J lost 0 bases, and 5 bases lay in between. CDR3 length: 13 amino acids. CDR3 amino acids: CASSDVSGNTIYF. As DNA, the CDR3 is TGTGCCAGCAGTGACGTCTCTGGAAACACCATATATTTT.

This clonotype was seen only a few times. J is TRBJ2-7 and V is TRBV20-1; tentatively, D is TRBD1 or TRBD2 (5 bases each). CDR1 and CDR2 from the germline V gene are DFQATT and SNEGSKA (reference sequence). The CDR3 spans 14 residues. The V gene lost 4 bases and the J gene lost 3 bases, with 16 bases spanning the gap. In DNA, the CDR3 is TGCAGTGCTACGAGGGACGTAAAATTCTACGAGCAGTACTTC. Residues: CSATRDVKFYEQYF.

This clonotype has a count of ten or more. CDR3 amino acids: CASSFGSLVEQYF. The CDR3 coding sequence is TGTGCCAGCAGTTTTGGGTCATTGGTCGAGCAGTACTTC. The chain links TRBV28 to TRBJ2-7; D call uncertain. The ends were cut back, 3 bases at V and 6 bases at J, with 12 bases in the middle. Germline CDR1 is MDHEN and CDR2 is SYDVKM. This CDR3 has 13 residues.

This clonotype has ten or more counts. The CDR3 coding sequence is TGTGCCAGCCGAACACCTTCGGGAGGACCCTCTGGAAACACCATATATTTT. It specifies CASRTPSGGPSGNTIYF. The rearrangement links TRBV6-1 to TRBJ1-3, with D unclear. CDR3 length equals 17 residues. CDR1 is MNHNS and CDR2 is SASEGT in the germline V gene. Trimming shortened V by 8 bases and J by 0 bases, and 20 bases separated the two germline ends.

The CDR3 here is CSVGPSGGEQYF. The CDR3 coding sequence is TGCAGCGTCGGGCCTTCAGGGGGCGAGCAGTACTTC. V usage is TRBV29-1 and J usage is TRBJ2-7, with 7 bases lining up with TRBD1. In germline, CDR1 is SQVTM, CDR2 ANQGSEA. The CDR3 loop spans 12 amino acids. With 6 bases clipped from V and 6 bases from J, the junction kept 8 bases outside the gene matches.

The rearrangement joins TRBV12-3 or TRBV12-4 to TRBJ1-3, with D possibly being TRBD1 (6 bases). V gave up 5 bases and J gave up 6 bases, with 14 bases separating them. The CDR3 totals 14 residues. The CDR3 DNA reads TGTGCCAGCAGTGGGACACCGGCCTTAAACACCATATATTTT. This encodes CASSGTPALNTIYF.

This clonotype has a handful of counts. The chain carries TRBV27 and TRBJ1-2; D not resolved. This CDR3 is 12 amino acids long. V was shortened by 6 bases and J by 8 bases, with 13 bases between the two germline ends. Germline CDR1 is MNHEY and CDR2 is SMNVEV (reference sequence). The CDR3 sequence is CASSPIGGGYTF. The CDR3 DNA is TGTGCCAGCAGCCCGATAGGTGGCGGCTACACCTTC.

The rearrangement joins TRBV27 to TRBJ1-4, with D uncertain. CDR1 and CDR2 (germline): MNHEY, SMNVEV (reference sequence). This CDR3 region has 17 residues. Deletions cut 5 bases from V and 0 bases from J, with 16 bases between. CDR3 sequence reads: CASSRSQSDPTNEKLFF. The CDR3 DNA is TGTGCCAGCAGTCGTTCGCAGTCGGACCCAACTAATGAAAAACTGTTTTTT. Using reference TRBV27 and TRBJ1-4 for the parts outside the CDR3, the full variable domain is EAQVTQNPRYLITVTGKKLTVTCSQNMNHEYMSWYRQDPGLGLRQIYYSMNVEVTDKGDVPEGYKVSRKEKRNFPLILESPSPNQTSLYFCASSRSQSDPTNEKLFFGSGTQLSVL.

This clonotype was counted only a few times. The chain carries TRBV9 and TRBJ2-7; D is unresolved. Germline V CDR1 and CDR2: SGDLS, YYNGEE. The CDR3 covers 15 residues. Trimming shortened V by 3 bases and J by 0 bases, and 13 bases separated the two germline ends. The CDR3 DNA reads as TGTGCCAGCAGCGGTGTTGGGGATAGCTCCTACGAGCAGTACTTC. Its translation: CASSGVGDSSYEQYF.

This rearrangement joins TRBV3-1 to TRBJ2-5, with TRBD2 matching over 13 bases. The CDR3 is made up of 16 amino acids. With 3 bases clipped from V and 1 base from J, the junction kept 2 bases outside the gene matches. Looked up from germline, CDR1 is LGHDT and CDR2 is YNNKEL (reference sequence). The CDR3 DNA reads as TGTGCCAGCAGCCAGACTAGCGGGGGGACCCAAGAGACCCAGTACTTC. Translating gives CASSQTSGGTQETQYF.

This chain uses TRBV9 with TRBJ2-1, with D possibly matching TRBD1 (5 bases). Trimming removed 0 bases from V and 5 bases from J, with 18 bases in between. Per germline, CDR1 SGDLS and CDR2 YYNGEE. The CDR3 is made up of 17 amino acids. The CDR3 region is CASSVGVSGALNNEQFF. As DNA, the CDR3 is TGTGCCAGCAGCGTAGGGGTGAGTGGGGCCCTTAACAATGAGCAGTTCTTC.

CDR3 amino acids: CASSLVRSVAGGRITGELFF. The DNA for the CDR3 is TGTGCCAGCAGTTTAGTTAGGAGCGTGGCGGGGGGCCGGATCACCGGGGAGCTGTTTTTT. The chain links TRBV12-3 or TRBV12-4 to TRBJ2-2; 8 bases agree with TRBD2. This CDR3 region has 20 residues. V dropped 1 base and J dropped 4; count of bases not matched to a gene: 17.

This chain connects TRBV7-3 to TRBJ2-3; D is possibly TRBD2 (5 bases). Trimming pared 0 bases from V and 2 bases from J, leaving 18 bases between. Germline CDR1 is SGHTA and CDR2 is FQGTGA. The CDR3 runs to 18 residues. The DNA of the CDR3 is TGTGCCAGCAGCTTAACCCCGCTAGCCGAGATATTCACAGATACGCAGTATTTT. Its translation: CASSLTPLAEIFTDTQYF.

The CDR3 DNA reads TGCGCCAGCGGGGGTGCGGCAAAAGAGACCCAGTACTTC. The encoded protein is CASGGAAKETQYF. The V gene is TRBV5-1, the J gene TRBJ2-5; the D gene could be TRBD1 or TRBD2 (5 bases each). V was trimmed by 7 bases and J by 3 bases, leaving 13 bases between them. The CDR3 consists of 13 residues. CDR1 and CDR2 from the germline V gene are SGHRS and YFSETQ.

This clonotype has more than one count but fewer than ten. V is TRBV5-6 and J is TRBJ2-5, with 11 bases identical to TRBD2. The CDR3 has 17 residues. J lost 1 base, V lost 1 base, and 6 bases had no gene match. Germline-derived CDR1 and CDR2 are SGHDT and YYEEEE. Written as DNA, the CDR3 is TGTGCCAGCAGCTTGTTAGCGGGAGGGCCGGCCCAAGAGACCCAGTACTTC. It codes for CASSLLAGGPAQETQYF.

The chain is built from TRBV12-3 or TRBV12-4 and TRBJ2-1; D not resolved. This CDR3 contains 15 residues. With 2 bases removed from V and 6 bases from J, the gap between germline ends came to 14 bases. CDR3 amino acids: CASSLRGFGGNEQFF. The CDR3 DNA is TGTGCCAGCAGTTTAAGAGGTTTTGGTGGCAATGAGCAGTTCTTC.

CDR3 sequence: CASGADTQYF. The CDR3 region has the DNA TGTGCCAGCGGAGCAGATACGCAGTATTTT. The chain combines TRBV27 with TRBJ2-3, with D uncertain. The germline V gene has CDR1 MNHEY and CDR2 SMNVEV (reference sequence). V lost 8 bases and J 4 bases, leaving 4 bases between the germline ends. The CDR3 consists of 10 residues.

This clonotype was detected only once. The V gene is TRBV2, the J gene TRBJ1-2; D ambiguous. The length of the CDR3 is 15 residues. Trimming took 6 bases from V and 0 from J, leaving 14 bases between them. CDR1 is SNHLY, CDR2 FYNNEI, per germline. The CDR3 spells CASRAGGQSNYGYTF. The CDR3, as DNA: TGTGCCAGCAGGGCCGGAGGGCAGTCTAACTATGGCTACACCTTC.

This clonotype was seen many times. The rearrangement links TRBV6-1 to TRBJ2-7; tentative D call: TRBD1 (6 bases). Trimming removed 5 bases at V and 0 bases at J, with 11 bases between. Germline CDR1 is MNHNS and CDR2 is SASEGT. There are 14 residues in the CDR3. CDR3 nucleotide sequence: TGTGCCAGCAGTACGCTGGACAGCTCCTACGAGCAGTACTTC. Its protein product is CASSTLDSSYEQYF.

This clonotype was counted between two and nine times. V is TRBV12-3 or TRBV12-4 and J is TRBJ1-5; D is unresolved. Trimming took 3 bases from V and 4 from J, leaving 10 bases between them. CDR3 size: 14 residues. CDR3 nucleotides: TGTGCCAGCAGTTTGGGATGGGTGAATCAGCCCCAGCATTTT. It specifies CASSLGWVNQPQHF.